Presented here are 8 T cell receptor beta chains from one specimen sequenced in a study of beta chain features in type 1 diabetes. Overall study results and limits: For Type 1 diabetes patients, all four CD4+ subsets carried TCRB CDR3s that were moderately but significantly shorter.

Their antigen targets remain unknown. TCRB transcripts that were expressed got sequenced, as all of the isolated RNA had been reverse transcribed. Method: immunoSEQ multiplex PCR; TCRdb's copy keeps in-frame clones and lacks some. Among around 180,000 clones, roughly 8% were seen once, and the ten largest hold about 0.5%. The sequencing sample was made of central memory CD4+ T cells from blood. The receptors were gathered from a man aged 18 to 30 with type 1 diabetes.

The chain combines TRBV6-5 with TRBJ2-2; TRBD2 is a possible D gene (6 bases). Trimming removed 6 bases at V and 1 base at J, with 12 bases between. This CDR3 has 15 amino acids. Germline V gene lookup returns CDR1 MNHEY and CDR2 SVGAGI. The CDR3 loop is CASRVRRGNTGELFF. The CDR3 coding sequence is TGTGCCAGCAGAGTTCGGCGGGGGAACACCGGGGAGCTGTTTTTT.

This sequence joins TRBV5-6 and TRBJ2-5, with TRBD1 matching 9 bases. The CDR3 consists of 14 residues. Unmatched junction bases numbered 5, after V lost 3 bases and J lost 5 bases. Germline loops: CDR1 SGHDT, CDR2 YYEEEE. CDR3 loop: CASSSDRGGETQYF. CDR3 coding DNA: TGTGCCAGCAGCTCGGACAGGGGAGGGGAGACCCAGTACTTC.

The V and J genes are TRBV6-6 and TRBJ2-1; TRBD1 matches at 9 bases. With V trimmed by 2 bases and J by 7 bases, 0 bases remained unmatched. The CDR3 extends over 13 amino acids. The germline V gene has CDR1 MNHNY and CDR2 SVGAGI (reference sequence). The CDR3 loop is CASSYGTGNEQFF. DNA for the CDR3: TGTGCCAGCAGTTACGGGACAGGGAATGAGCAGTTCTTC.

This chain uses TRBV6-5 with TRBJ1-6, with TRBD1 as a possible D gene (5 bases). The CDR3 is 13 amino acids. Trimming shortened V by 6 bases and J by 10 bases, and 13 bases separated the two germline ends. Germline CDR1 and CDR2: MNHEY and SVGAGI. Here the CDR3 DNA reads TGTGCCAGCAGGGGAATGGGGGGGTCACCCCTCCACTTT. Protein: CASRGMGGSPLHF.

This clone showed up just a few times. V gene TRBV4-1 combines with J gene TRBJ1-2, with D maybe TRBD1 (6 bases). There are 17 residues in the CDR3. Per the germline V gene, CDR1 is MGHRA and CDR2 is YSYEKL. V was clipped by 1 base and J by 3 bases, with 18 bases between them. Here the CDR3 reads CASSQGLKGRGDYGYTF. The CDR3 nucleotides are TGCGCCAGCAGCCAAGGTTTAAAGGGCAGGGGAGACTATGGCTACACCTTC.

V is TRBV4-1 and J is TRBJ2-1; 11 nucleotides match TRBD2. Germline V gene data show CDR1 as MGHRA and CDR2 as YSYEKL. The V gene end was trimmed by 0 bases and the J gene end by 2 bases; junction bases not matched to a gene: 3. CDR3 size: 17 residues. CDR3 residues: CASSQDSGGEPYNEQFF. The DNA for the CDR3 is TGCGCCAGCAGCCAAGATAGCGGGGGGGAGCCCTACAATGAGCAGTTCTTC.

A few counts support this clone. The J gene is TRBJ2-7, the V gene TRBV2, with 9 positions matching TRBD1. The V and J ends lost 4 bases and 2 bases, in that order; junction bases with no gene match: 9. Germline V CDR1 and CDR2: SNHLY, FYNNEI. CDR3 length: 16 residues. In nucleotides, the CDR3 is TGTGCCAGCAGTGTCGGGGCAGGGACAGGGACCTACGAGCAGTACTTC. This codes for CASSVGAGTGTYEQYF. Full variable domain (remainder filled in from reference TRBV2 and TRBJ2-7): EPEVTQTPSHQVTQMGQEVILRCVPISNHLYFYWYRQILGQKVEFLVSFYNNEISEKSEIFDDQFSVERPDGSNFTLKIRSTKLEDSAMYFCASSVGAGTGTYEQYFGPGTRLTVT.

The V call is TRBV30, the J call TRBJ2-1; TRBD2 matches at 7 bases. The CDR3 runs 15 residues. Trimming at V came to 1 base and at J to 3 bases, leaving 6 bases not matched to a gene. Germline V lookup: CDR1 GTSNPN, CDR2 SVGIG (reference sequence). CDR3 in amino acids: CAWSGGGSSYNEQFF. As DNA, the CDR3 is TGTGCCTGGAGTGGGGGCGGGAGTAGCTACAATGAGCAGTTCTTC.